This TCR beta chain stems from a study of persistence of HIV-infected CD4 T cells. Anti-CD3/anti-CD28 beads served as a nonspecific positive control stimulus. Responding CD4+ T cells were sorted by upregulation of both CD40 ligand and CD69. To note about this clone: Its specificity is unknown.

V was pared by 4 bases and J by 7 bases, with 13 bases between. CDR3 length: 13 amino acids. Per the germline V gene, CDR1 is LGHDT and CDR2 is YNNKEL (reference sequence). Sequencing used immunoSEQ version 4 in survey mode. The assay was immunoSEQ multiplex PCR, and TCRdb's table has in-frame clones only and misses some. The table has about 46,000 clones, about 90% seen once; the top ten hold around 3.2%. The material was CD4+ T cells sorted from PBMCs after approximately 19-hour stimulation, obtained from a patient who received antiretroviral therapy. The sequence was obtained from an adult woman with HIV who was CMV-seropositive. The chain uses TRBV3-1 (or the pseudogene TRBV3-2) and TRBJ1-1; D is ambiguous. CDR3 loop: CASSPPTRGEAFF. In DNA form, the CDR3 reads TGTGCCAGCAGCCCCCCCACGCGAGGTGAAGCTTTCTTT.